What follows describes a single T cell receptor beta chain. This CDR3 is built from 16 residues. Germline V gene lookup returns CDR1 SGHKS and CDR2 YYEKEE (reference sequence). V lost 0 bases to trimming and J lost 3 bases, with 16 bases between them. The data originate from a study of T-cell memory formation after mild COVID-19. TCRdb called the 5' RACE reads again in MiXCR, with one record for every CDR3 protein. The sample has some 490,000 distinct CDR3 sequences, about 20% seen once. Input material: PBMCs or a T cell subset sorted from them (not recorded which). The chain is built from TRBV5-5 and TRBJ2-7; D possibly uses TRBD1 or TRBD2 (5 bases each). The sequence came from an adult woman who had mild COVID-19 (a few samples of this study predate the infection). Cell type and time point are not known. This CDR3 is CASSLAGGWDRYEQYF. CDR3 sequence (DNA): TGTGCCAGCAGCTTGGCGGGCGGGTGGGACCGCTACGAGCAGTACTTC.